A selection of T cell receptor beta chains follows, all from one sample in a study of blood T cells in healthy people across ages. One entry per CDR3 protein results from TCRdb running MiXCR on the 5' RACE reads. This table holds 1.8 million or so distinct CDR3 sequences, 35% to 50% found once. Source material: blood. All receptors derive from a human donor in good health. CDR3s include the opening cysteine and the closing phenylalanine or tryptophan. The D gene is left open where the match is weak. Size values are once, few and many counts, or a class for expanded clones, and some rows have none.

clone_size: .; d_call: .; v_call: TRBV12-3/TRBV12-4; j_call: TRBJ2-1; cdr3_aa: CASSFRRGRRSYNEQFF; cdr3_nt: TGTGCCAGCAGTTTCAGGCGGGGTCGAAGATCCTACAATGAGCAGTTCTTC
clone_size: .; d_call: .; v_call: TRBV27; j_call: TRBJ1-6; cdr3_aa: CASSLIGGGRNSPLHF; cdr3_nt: TGTGCCAGCAGCTTGATTGGCGGAGGGCGAAATTCACCCCTCCACTTT
clone_size: .; d_call: .; v_call: TRBV2; j_call: TRBJ2-5; cdr3_aa: CASSEARGVQTLEETQYF; cdr3_nt: TGTGCCAGCAGTGAAGCAAGGGGGGTCCAAACCCTAGAAGAGACCCAGTACTTC
clone_size: few; d_call: .; v_call: TRBV20-1; j_call: TRBJ1-2; cdr3_aa: CSAARSRANYGYTF; cdr3_nt: TGCAGTGCTGCGAGGTCTCGAGCTAACTATGGCTACACCTTC
clone_size: few; d_call: .; v_call: TRBV5-8; j_call: TRBJ1-1; cdr3_aa: CASSLVRGGRTEAFF; cdr3_nt: TGTGCCAGCAGCTTGGTGCGGGGAGGGAGAACTGAAGCTTTCTTT
clone_size: .; d_call: .; v_call: TRBV4-3; j_call: TRBJ2-1; cdr3_aa: CASSQISGRNEQFF; cdr3_nt: TGCGCCAGCAGCCAGATTTCGGGCCGCAATGAGCAGTTCTTC
clone_size: .; d_call: .; v_call: TRBV5-5; j_call: TRBJ1-2; cdr3_aa: CASSLVQGSDGYTF; cdr3_nt: TGTGCCAGCAGCTTGGTACAGGGTAGCGATGGCTACACCTTC
clone_size: .; d_call: TRBD2; v_call: TRBV20-1; j_call: TRBJ2-4; cdr3_aa: CSAREWGGRLAKSDIQYF; cdr3_nt: TGCAGTGCTAGAGAATGGGGAGGTAGACTAGCCAAAAGTGACATTCAGTACTTC
clone_size: .; d_call: TRBD2; v_call: TRBV5-1; j_call: TRBJ2-7; cdr3_aa: CASSSRLAGIQDEQYF; cdr3_nt: TGCGCCAGCAGCTCCCGACTAGCGGGGATCCAAGACGAGCAGTACTTC
clone_size: few; d_call: TRBD1; v_call: TRBV5-1; j_call: TRBJ2-3; cdr3_aa: CASSQLGQFTDTQYF; cdr3_nt: TGCGCCAGCAGCCAGCTGGGACAGTTCACAGATACGCAGTATTTT
clone_size: .; d_call: .; v_call: TRBV29-1; j_call: TRBJ1-2; cdr3_aa: CSVVGRGYGYTF; cdr3_nt: TGCAGCGTTGTGGGAAGGGGCTATGGCTACACCTTC
clone_size: .; d_call: .; v_call: TRBV12-3/TRBV12-4; j_call: TRBJ2-1; cdr3_aa: CASTPLGRSSYNEQFF; cdr3_nt: TGTGCCAGCACCCCATTAGGCCGGAGCTCCTACAATGAGCAGTTCTTC
clone_size: .; d_call: TRBD1; v_call: TRBV6-1; j_call: TRBJ1-2; cdr3_aa: CASLMGGQFNYGYTF; cdr3_nt: TGTGCCAGCCTGATGGGGGGACAGTTTAATTATGGCTACACCTTC
clone_size: many; d_call: .; v_call: TRBV12-3/TRBV12-4; j_call: TRBJ2-5; cdr3_aa: CASSLGDRETQYF; cdr3_nt: TGTGCCAGCAGTTTAGGGGACCGGGAGACCCAGTACTTC
clone_size: few; d_call: .; v_call: TRBV5-1; j_call: TRBJ1-2; cdr3_aa: CASSGFGDYGYTF; cdr3_nt: TGCGCCAGCAGCGGATTCGGGGACTATGGCTACACCTTC
clone_size: .; d_call: .; v_call: TRBV29-1; j_call: TRBJ1-1; cdr3_aa: CSTSRVDTEAFF; cdr3_nt: TGCAGTACGTCCCGGGTGGACACTGAAGCTTTCTTT
clone_size: .; d_call: .; v_call: TRBV6-5; j_call: TRBJ2-7; cdr3_aa: CASKETLGSYEQYF; cdr3_nt: TGTGCCAGCAAAGAGACGCTAGGGTCCTACGAGCAGTACTTC
clone_size: few; d_call: TRBD2; v_call: TRBV12-3/TRBV12-4; j_call: TRBJ2-7; cdr3_aa: CASSIKRGYDREQYF; cdr3_nt: TGTGCCAGCAGTATTAAGCGGGGATACGATCGCGAGCAGTACTTC
clone_size: .; d_call: TRBD1; v_call: TRBV5-1; j_call: TRBJ1-2; cdr3_aa: CASSLGNRDRLKGYNF; cdr3_nt: TGCGCCAGCAGCTTGGGGAATCGGGACAGGTTGAAGGGCTACAACTTC
clone_size: few; d_call: TRBD1; v_call: TRBV28; j_call: TRBJ2-5; cdr3_aa: CASSLSPTGQETQYF; cdr3_nt: TGTGCCAGCAGTTTATCCCCGACAGGGCAAGAGACCCAGTACTTC
clone_size: .; d_call: .; v_call: TRBV4-1; j_call: TRBJ2-1; cdr3_aa: CASSQERLLNNEQFF; cdr3_nt: TGCGCCAGCAGCCAAGAAAGGCTGCTTAACAATGAGCAGTTCTTC
clone_size: .; d_call: .; v_call: TRBV7-2; j_call: TRBJ2-5; cdr3_aa: CASSLGGRFWEQYF; cdr3_nt: TGTGCCAGCAGCTTAGGTGGCCGATTCTGGGAGCAGTACTTC
clone_size: .; d_call: .; v_call: TRBV4-1; j_call: TRBJ1-3; cdr3_aa: CASSLTRVVGNTIYF; cdr3_nt: TGCGCCAGCAGCCTGACCAGGGTGGTTGGAAACACCATATATTTT
clone_size: .; d_call: .; v_call: TRBV28; j_call: TRBJ2-1; cdr3_aa: CASSLTAEVTEQFF; cdr3_nt: TGTGCCAGCAGTTTAACAGCGGAGGTGACTGAGCAGTTCTTC
clone_size: once; d_call: TRBD1; v_call: TRBV9; j_call: TRBJ1-1; cdr3_aa: CASSVGRDRNEAFF; cdr3_nt: TGTGCCAGCAGCGTAGGGAGGGACAGGAATGAAGCTTTCTTT
clone_size: .; d_call: .; v_call: TRBV20-1; j_call: TRBJ2-1; cdr3_aa: CSASGALGEQFF; cdr3_nt: TGCAGTGCTTCCGGGGCCTTGGGTGAGCAGTTCTTC
clone_size: many; d_call: .; v_call: TRBV10-3; j_call: TRBJ1-5; cdr3_aa: CAIISDSDQPQHF; cdr3_nt: TGTGCCATCATCTCAGACAGCGATCAGCCCCAGCATTTT
clone_size: few; d_call: .; v_call: TRBV12-3/TRBV12-4; j_call: TRBJ1-6; cdr3_aa: CASSPAGVQGMNSPLHF; cdr3_nt: TGTGCCAGCAGTCCCGCCGGCGTTCAGGGGATGAATTCACCCCTCCACTTT
clone_size: few; d_call: TRBD1; v_call: TRBV27; j_call: TRBJ2-5; cdr3_aa: CASRRRTGPGETQYF; cdr3_nt: TGTGCCAGCAGAAGGAGGACAGGTCCAGGGGAGACCCAGTACTTC
clone_size: few; d_call: TRBD1; v_call: TRBV7-2; j_call: TRBJ1-5; cdr3_aa: CASSANRDSFYQPQHF; cdr3_nt: TGTGCCAGCAGCGCCAACCGGGACAGCTTCTATCAGCCCCAGCATTTT
clone_size: few; d_call: TRBD1; v_call: TRBV11-2; j_call: TRBJ2-3; cdr3_aa: CASSRTGTADTQYF; cdr3_nt: TGTGCCAGCAGCAGGACAGGGACAGCAGATACGCAGTATTTT
clone_size: .; d_call: TRBD2; v_call: TRBV10-3; j_call: TRBJ2-7; cdr3_aa: CAIRGRPSGTSGGSYEQYF; cdr3_nt: TGTGCCATCAGGGGTAGACCATCCGGGACTAGCGGGGGCTCCTACGAGCAGTACTTC
clone_size: .; d_call: .; v_call: TRBV4-3; j_call: TRBJ2-1; cdr3_aa: CASSEDTGYNEQFF; cdr3_nt: TGCGCCAGCAGCGAGGACACGGGGTACAATGAGCAGTTCTTC
clone_size: .; d_call: TRBD1; v_call: TRBV6-5; j_call: TRBJ2-3; cdr3_aa: CTSSRDSNTDTQYF; cdr3_nt: TGTACCAGCAGTAGGGACAGCAACACAGATACGCAGTATTTT
clone_size: few; d_call: .; v_call: TRBV29-1; j_call: TRBJ1-2; cdr3_aa: CSVGGRDGYTF; cdr3_nt: TGCAGCGTTGGGGGCCGGGATGGCTACACCTTC
clone_size: .; d_call: TRBD1; v_call: TRBV6-5; j_call: TRBJ1-2; cdr3_aa: CASSVTENRGGYTF; cdr3_nt: TGTGCCAGCAGCGTGACGGAAAACAGGGGGGGCTACACCTTC
clone_size: few; d_call: TRBD2; v_call: TRBV9; j_call: TRBJ2-1; cdr3_aa: CASSVSRLAGDYNEQFF; cdr3_nt: TGTGCCAGCAGCGTAAGCCGACTAGCGGGGGACTACAATGAGCAGTTCTTC
clone_size: few; d_call: TRBD2; v_call: TRBV24-1; j_call: TRBJ2-4; cdr3_aa: CATSDSERGGTKNIQYF; cdr3_nt: TGTGCCACCAGTGATTCAGAGCGGGGGGGCACCAAAAACATTCAGTACTTC
clone_size: .; d_call: .; v_call: TRBV4-3; j_call: TRBJ2-1; cdr3_aa: CASSQENTNEQFF; cdr3_nt: TGCGCCAGCAGCCAAGAAAACACCAATGAGCAGTTCTTC
clone_size: once; d_call: TRBD2; v_call: TRBV6-4; j_call: TRBJ2-3; cdr3_aa: CASSRAAGGGHQDTQYF; cdr3_nt: TGTGCCAGCAGTCGAGCCGCGGGAGGGGGGCATCAAGATACGCAGTATTTT
clone_size: .; d_call: TRBD2; v_call: TRBV7-2; j_call: TRBJ2-7; cdr3_aa: CAGSYIAGRPYEQYF; cdr3_nt: TGTGCCGGCAGCTACATAGCGGGAAGACCCTACGAGCAGTACTTC
clone_size: .; d_call: TRBD1; v_call: TRBV5-1; j_call: TRBJ1-4; cdr3_aa: CASSWGQINEKLFF; cdr3_nt: TGCGCCAGCAGCTGGGGACAGATTAATGAAAAACTGTTTTTT
clone_size: few; d_call: TRBD1; v_call: TRBV10-3; j_call: TRBJ1-2; cdr3_aa: CAISEMSGQVGERGYTF; cdr3_nt: TGTGCCATCAGTGAGATGTCAGGACAGGTTGGAGAGCGTGGCTACACCTTC
clone_size: .; d_call: .; v_call: TRBV29-1; j_call: TRBJ2-5; cdr3_aa: CSVGQTVEETQYF; cdr3_nt: TGCAGCGTTGGCCAGACAGTGGAAGAGACCCAGTACTTC
clone_size: .; d_call: TRBD2; v_call: TRBV20-1; j_call: TRBJ2-3; cdr3_aa: CSARGGGAEDTQYF; cdr3_nt: TGCAGTGCTAGAGGCGGGGGGGCCGAGGATACGCAGTATTTT
clone_size: .; d_call: .; v_call: TRBV20-1; j_call: TRBJ2-1; cdr3_aa: CSARRGLPYNEQFF; cdr3_nt: TGCAGTGCCCGTCGAGGGCTCCCCTACAATGAGCAGTTCTTC